This TCR beta chain stems from a study of blood T cell repertoires in COVID-19. Study-wide background: T cells, B-cell-depleted T cells, or PBMCs supplied cDNA or gDNA.

Original analysis: Estimated nucleated cell counts came from reference gene primer amplification. Clones were read by immunoSEQ multiplex PCR, and TCRdb kept only the in-frame ones, dropping some. Clonal size and the V and J genes are those of that table, whereas D and trimming came from the DNA. The sample includes roughly 250,000 clones, 70% to 90% of them seen just once. This CDR3 region has 16 residues. Germline CDR1 and CDR2: SQVTM and ANQGSEA. The V and J ends lost 4 bases and 4 bases, in that order; junction bases with no gene match: 6. This chain joins TRBV29-1 and TRBJ2-1; 14 bases are shared with TRBD2. This TCR came from a woman aged 50 to 60 who had recovered from COVID-19. Sequenced input: PBMCs or T cells enriched from blood (not recorded which). The CDR3 DNA reads TGCAGCGTTGTAAGACTAGCGGGAGGGCATTACAATGAGCAGTTCTTC. Protein: CSVVRLAGGHYNEQFF.